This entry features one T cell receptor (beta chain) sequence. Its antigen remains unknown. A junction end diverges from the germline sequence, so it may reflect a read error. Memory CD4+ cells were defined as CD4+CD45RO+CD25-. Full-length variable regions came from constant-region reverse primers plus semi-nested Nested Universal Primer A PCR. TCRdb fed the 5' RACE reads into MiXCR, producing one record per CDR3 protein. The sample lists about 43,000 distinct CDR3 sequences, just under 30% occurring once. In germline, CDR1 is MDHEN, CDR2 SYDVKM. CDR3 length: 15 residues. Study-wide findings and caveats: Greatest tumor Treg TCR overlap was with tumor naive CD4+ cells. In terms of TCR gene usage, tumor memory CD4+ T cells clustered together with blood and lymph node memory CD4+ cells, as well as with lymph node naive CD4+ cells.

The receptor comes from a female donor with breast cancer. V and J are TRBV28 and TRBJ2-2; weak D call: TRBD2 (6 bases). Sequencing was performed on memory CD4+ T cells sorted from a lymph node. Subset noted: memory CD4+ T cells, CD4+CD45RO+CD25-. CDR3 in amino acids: CTSSLRDGYTGELFF. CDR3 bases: TGTACCAGCAGTTTGCGGGACGGTTACACCGGGGAGCTGTTTTTT.